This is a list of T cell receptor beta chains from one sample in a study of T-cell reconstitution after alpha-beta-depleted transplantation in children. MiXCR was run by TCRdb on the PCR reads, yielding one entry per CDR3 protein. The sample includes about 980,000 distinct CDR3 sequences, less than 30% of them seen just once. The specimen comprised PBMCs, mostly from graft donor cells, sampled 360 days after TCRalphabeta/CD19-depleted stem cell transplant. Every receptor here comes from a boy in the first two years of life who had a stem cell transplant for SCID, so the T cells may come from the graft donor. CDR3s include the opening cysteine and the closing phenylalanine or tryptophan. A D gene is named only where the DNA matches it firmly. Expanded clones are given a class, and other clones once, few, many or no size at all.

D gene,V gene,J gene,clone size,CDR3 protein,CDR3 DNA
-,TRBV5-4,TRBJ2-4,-,CASSPYQGNPQYF,TGTGCCAGCAGCCCTTATCAGGGGAACCCACAGTACTTC
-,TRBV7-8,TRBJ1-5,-,CASSLRGTSTMYQPQHF,TGTGCCAGCAGCCTCCGGGGGACCTCGACAATGTATCAGCCCCAGCATTTT
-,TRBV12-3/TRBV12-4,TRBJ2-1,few,CASSFRTLYNEQFF,TGTGCCAGCAGTTTCCGGACCCTCTATAATGAGCAGTTCTTC
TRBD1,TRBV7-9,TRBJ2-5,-,CASSSGIGDRKKETQYF,TGTGCCAGCAGCTCCGGCATCGGGGACAGAAAAAAAGAGACCCAGTACTTC
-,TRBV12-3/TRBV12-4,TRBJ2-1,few,CASSLGGSQDNEQFF,TGTGCCAGCAGTTTGGGGGGATCGCAGGACAATGAGCAGTTCTTC
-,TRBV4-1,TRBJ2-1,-,CASSHQGLEQFF,TGCGCCAGCAGCCATCAGGGGCTAGAGCAGTTCTTC
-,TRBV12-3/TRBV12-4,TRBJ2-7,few,CASSPPGTSEQYF,TGTGCCAGCAGCCCTCCCGGGACTTCCGAGCAGTACTTC
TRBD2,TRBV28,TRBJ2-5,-,CASSWRGDQETQYF,TGTGCCAGCAGTTGGCGGGGGGATCAAGAGACCCAGTACTTC
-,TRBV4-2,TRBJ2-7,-,CASSQDSGSPYEQYF,TGTGCCAGCAGCCAAGATTCAGGGTCCCCCTACGAGCAGTACTTC
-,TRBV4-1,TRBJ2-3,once,CASSGLVWSTDTQYF,TGCGCCAGCAGCGGTTTGGTCTGGAGCACAGATACGCAGTATTTT
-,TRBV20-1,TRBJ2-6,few,CSASTGDSGANVLTF,TGCAGTGCTAGTACCGGGGACTCTGGGGCCAACGTCCTGACTTTC
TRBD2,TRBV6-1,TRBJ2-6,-,CASGGRGTSANVLTF,TGTGCCAGCGGCGGGAGGGGGACCAGCGCCAACGTCCTGACTTTC
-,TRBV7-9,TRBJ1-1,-,CASSLGFRNTEAFF,TGTGCCAGCAGCTTAGGGTTCAGGAACACTGAAGCTTTCTTT
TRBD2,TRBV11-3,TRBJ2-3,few,CASSLRDYHTDTQYF,TGTGCCAGCAGCTTGAGGGACTACCACACAGATACGCAGTATTTT
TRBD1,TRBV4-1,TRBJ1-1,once,CASSPIELRTGLEAFF,TGCGCCAGCAGCCCGATAGAATTACGGACAGGCCTGGAAGCTTTCTTT
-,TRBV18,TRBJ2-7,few,CASSPPPASSYEQYF,TGTGCCAGCTCACCACCGCCGGCCTCCTCCTACGAGCAGTACTTC
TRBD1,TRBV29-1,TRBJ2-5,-,CSVEWAGGQETQYF,TGCAGCGTTGAATGGGCAGGGGGCCAAGAGACCCAGTACTTC
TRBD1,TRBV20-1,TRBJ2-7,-,CSATKLGQGAYEQYF,TGCAGTGCTACCAAGTTGGGACAGGGGGCCTACGAGCAGTACTTC
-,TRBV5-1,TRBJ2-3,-,CASSSGRPSTDTQYF,TGCGCCAGCAGCTCAGGACGGCCTAGCACAGATACGCAGTATTTT
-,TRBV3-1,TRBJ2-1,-,CASSDRRVSSYNEQFF,TGTGCCAGCAGCGACCGTAGGGTTAGCTCCTACAATGAGCAGTTCTTC
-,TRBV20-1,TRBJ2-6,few,CSAQERGAKSGANVLTF,TGCAGTGCACAGGAGAGGGGCGCGAAATCTGGGGCCAACGTCCTGACTTTC
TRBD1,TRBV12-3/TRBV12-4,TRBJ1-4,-,CASRGTGVEKLFF,TGTGCCAGCAGGGGGACAGGGGTCGAAAAACTGTTTTTT
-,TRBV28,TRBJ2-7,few,CASSDSRIGIYEQYF,TGTGCCAGCAGTGACTCCCGTATTGGGATCTACGAGCAGTACTTC
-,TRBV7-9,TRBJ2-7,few,CASSFRTGLYEQYF,TGTGCCAGCAGCTTCAGGACCGGCCTCTACGAGCAGTACTTC
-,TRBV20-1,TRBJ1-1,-,CSAQNEMNTEAFF,TGCAGTGCCCAAAATGAAATGAACACTGAAGCTTTCTTT
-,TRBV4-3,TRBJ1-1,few,CASSQGQIITEAFF,TGCGCCAGCAGCCAAGGGCAGATTATCACCGAAGCTTTCTTT
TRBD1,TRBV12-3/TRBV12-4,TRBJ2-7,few,CASSRPRTGSSYEQYF,TGTGCCAGCAGCCGACCTAGGACAGGGAGCTCCTACGAGCAGTACTTC
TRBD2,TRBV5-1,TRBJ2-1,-,CASSPYLAGGPQDLQFF,TGCGCCAGCAGCCCTTACCTAGCGGGAGGGCCCCAAGACCTACAGTTCTTC
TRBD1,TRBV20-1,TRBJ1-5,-,CSASGAGGQPQHF,TGCAGTGCTAGTGGGGCAGGGGGTCAGCCCCAGCATTTT